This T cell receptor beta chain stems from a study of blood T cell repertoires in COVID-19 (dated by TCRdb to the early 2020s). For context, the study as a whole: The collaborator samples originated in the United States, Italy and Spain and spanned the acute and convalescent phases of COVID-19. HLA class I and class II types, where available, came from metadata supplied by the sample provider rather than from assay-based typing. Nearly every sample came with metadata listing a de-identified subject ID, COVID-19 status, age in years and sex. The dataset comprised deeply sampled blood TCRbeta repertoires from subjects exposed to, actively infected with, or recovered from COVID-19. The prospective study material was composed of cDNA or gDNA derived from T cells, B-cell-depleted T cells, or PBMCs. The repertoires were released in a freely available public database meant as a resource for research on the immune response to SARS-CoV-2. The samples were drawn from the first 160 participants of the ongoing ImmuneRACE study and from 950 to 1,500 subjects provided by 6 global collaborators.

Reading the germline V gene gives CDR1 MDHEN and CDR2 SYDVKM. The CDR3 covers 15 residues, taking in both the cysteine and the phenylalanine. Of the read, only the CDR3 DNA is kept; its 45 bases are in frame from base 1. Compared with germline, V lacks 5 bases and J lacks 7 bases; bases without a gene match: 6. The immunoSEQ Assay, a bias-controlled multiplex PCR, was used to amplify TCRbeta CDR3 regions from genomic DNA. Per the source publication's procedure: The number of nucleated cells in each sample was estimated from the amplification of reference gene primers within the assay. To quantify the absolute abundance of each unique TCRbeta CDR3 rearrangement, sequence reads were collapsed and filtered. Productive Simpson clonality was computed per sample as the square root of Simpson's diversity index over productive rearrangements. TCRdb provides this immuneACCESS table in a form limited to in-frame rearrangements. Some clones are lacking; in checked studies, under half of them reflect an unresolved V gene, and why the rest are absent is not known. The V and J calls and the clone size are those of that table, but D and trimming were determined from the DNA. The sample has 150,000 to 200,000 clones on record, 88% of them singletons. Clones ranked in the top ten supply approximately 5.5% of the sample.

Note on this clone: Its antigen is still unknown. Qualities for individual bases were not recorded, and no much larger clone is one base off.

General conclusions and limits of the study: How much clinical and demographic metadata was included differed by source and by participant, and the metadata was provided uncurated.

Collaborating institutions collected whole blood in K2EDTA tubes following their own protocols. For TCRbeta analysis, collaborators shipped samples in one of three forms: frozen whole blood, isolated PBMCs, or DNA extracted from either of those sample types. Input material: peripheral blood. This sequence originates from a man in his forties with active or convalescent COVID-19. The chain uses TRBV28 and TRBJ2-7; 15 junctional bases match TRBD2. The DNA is TGTGCCAGCAGTGGGAGGACTAGCGGGAGGGGGGAGCAGTACTTC. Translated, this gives CASSGRTSGRGEQYF.